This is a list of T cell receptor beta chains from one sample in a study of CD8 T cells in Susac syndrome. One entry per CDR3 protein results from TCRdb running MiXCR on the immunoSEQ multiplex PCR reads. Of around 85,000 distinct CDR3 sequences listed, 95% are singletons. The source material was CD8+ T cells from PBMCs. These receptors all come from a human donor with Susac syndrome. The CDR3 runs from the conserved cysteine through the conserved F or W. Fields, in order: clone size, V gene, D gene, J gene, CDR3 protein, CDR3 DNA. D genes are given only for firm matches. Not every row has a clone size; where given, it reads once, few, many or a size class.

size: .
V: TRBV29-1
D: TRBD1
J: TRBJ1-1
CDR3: CSARDRAGEAFF
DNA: TGCAGCGCCCGGGACAGGGCGGGTGAAGCTTTCTTT

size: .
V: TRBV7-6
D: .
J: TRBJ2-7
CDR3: CASSPFSGGLSYEQYF
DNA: TGTGCCAGCAGCCCCTTCTCAGGAGGCCTCTCCTACGAGCAGTACTTC

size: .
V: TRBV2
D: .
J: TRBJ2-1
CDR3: CASRPPLGDEQFF
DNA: TGTGCCAGCAGGCCACCCCTTGGGGATGAGCAGTTCTTC

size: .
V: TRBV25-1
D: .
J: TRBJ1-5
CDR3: CASSRGENQPQHF
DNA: TGTGCCAGCAGTCGAGGGGAGAATCAGCCCCAGCATTTT

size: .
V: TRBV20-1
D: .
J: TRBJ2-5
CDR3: CSAREGTPGETQYF
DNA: TGCAGTGCTAGAGAAGGGACCCCGGGGGAGACCCAGTACTTC

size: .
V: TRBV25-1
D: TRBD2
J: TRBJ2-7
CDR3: CATEAGMGYEQYF
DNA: TGTGCCACGGAAGCGGGAATGGGGTACGAGCAGTACTTC

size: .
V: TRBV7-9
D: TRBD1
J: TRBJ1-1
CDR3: CASSYAGGAGEAFF
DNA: TGTGCCAGCAGCTATGCAGGGGGCGCGGGTGAAGCTTTCTTT

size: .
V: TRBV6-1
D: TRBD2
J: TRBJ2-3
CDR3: CASSPRLAGITDTQYF
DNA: TGTGCCAGCAGCCCCCGTCTAGCGGGAATCACAGATACGCAGTATTTT

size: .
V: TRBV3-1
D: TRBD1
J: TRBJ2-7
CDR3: CASSQETGIDEQYF
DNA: TGTGCCAGCAGCCAAGAGACAGGGATCGACGAGCAGTACTTC

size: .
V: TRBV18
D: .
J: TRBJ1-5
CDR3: CASSRDEGQPQHF
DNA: TGTGCCAGCTCACGAGATGAGGGTCAGCCCCAGCATTTT

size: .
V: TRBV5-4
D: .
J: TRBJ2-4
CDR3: CASSHDDRKNIQYF
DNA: TGTGCCAGCAGCCACGACGACAGGAAAAACATTCAGTACTTC

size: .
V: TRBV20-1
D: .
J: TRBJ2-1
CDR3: CSAKASKVIAVVLEDEQFF
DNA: TGCAGTGCTAAGGCGAGCAAGGTTATAGCGGTCGTCCTGGAGGATGAGCAGTTCTTC

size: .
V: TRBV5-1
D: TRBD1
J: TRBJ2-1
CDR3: CASSLADRALNEQFF
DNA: TGCGCCAGCAGCTTGGCGGACAGGGCGCTCAATGAGCAGTTCTTC

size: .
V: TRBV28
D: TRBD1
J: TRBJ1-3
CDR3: CASRLDRGSGNTIYF
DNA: TGTGCCAGCAGACTTGACAGGGGCTCTGGAAACACCATATATTTT

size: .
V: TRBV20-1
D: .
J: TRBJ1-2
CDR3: CSARSSSEYGYTF
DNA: TGCAGTGCTAGGAGCAGTTCCGAGTATGGCTACACCTTC

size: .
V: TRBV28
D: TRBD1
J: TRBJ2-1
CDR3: CASSPTGDNEQFF
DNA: TGTGCCAGCAGTCCGACAGGGGACAATGAGCAGTTCTTC

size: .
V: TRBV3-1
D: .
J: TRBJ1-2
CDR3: CASSQDEGRYGYTF
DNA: TGTGCCAGCAGCCAAGATGAGGGCCGCTATGGCTACACCTTC

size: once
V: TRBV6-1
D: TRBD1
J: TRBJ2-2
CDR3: CASIDRDRVNTGELFF
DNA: TGTGCCAGCATTGACCGGGACAGGGTGAACACCGGGGAGCTGTTTTTT

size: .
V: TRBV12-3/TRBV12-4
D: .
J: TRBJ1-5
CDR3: CASSHTADRRNQPQHF
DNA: TGTGCCAGCAGCCATACGGCGGACAGACGCAATCAGCCCCAGCATTTT

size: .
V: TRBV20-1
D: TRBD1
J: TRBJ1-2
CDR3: CSARGQGGGYTF
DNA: TGCAGTGCTAGAGGCCAGGGGGGAGGCTACACCTTC

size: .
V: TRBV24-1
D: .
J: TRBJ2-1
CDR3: CATSDRTASSYNEQFF
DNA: TGTGCCACCAGTGACCGTACAGCGAGCTCCTACAATGAGCAGTTCTTC

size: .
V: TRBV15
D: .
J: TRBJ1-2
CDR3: CATTTDGNYGYTF
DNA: TGTGCCACCACCACGGACGGCAACTATGGCTACACCTTC

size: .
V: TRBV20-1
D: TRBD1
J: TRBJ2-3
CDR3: CSATGLTDTQYF
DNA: TGCAGTGCGACAGGGTTAACAGATACGCAGTATTTT

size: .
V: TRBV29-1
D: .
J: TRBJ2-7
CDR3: CSVLRPRGNGYEQYF
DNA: TGCAGCGTTCTTCGCCCCCGGGGGAATGGCTACGAGCAGTACTTC

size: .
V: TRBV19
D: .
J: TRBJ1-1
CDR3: CATTKEVQSEAFF
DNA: TGTGCCACCACAAAAGAGGTTCAGTCTGAAGCTTTCTTT

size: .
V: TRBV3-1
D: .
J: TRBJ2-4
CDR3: CASSQTFGPEWNIQYF
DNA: TGTGCCAGCAGCCAAACGTTCGGGCCCGAGTGGAACATTCAGTACTTC

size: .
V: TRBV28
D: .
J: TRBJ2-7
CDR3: CASSLMNYEQYF
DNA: TGTGCCAGCAGTTTGATGAACTACGAGCAGTACTTC

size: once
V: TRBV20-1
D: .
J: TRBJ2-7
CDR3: CSARGAQEYEQYF
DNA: TGCAGTGCTAGAGGTGCACAGGAGTACGAGCAGTACTTC

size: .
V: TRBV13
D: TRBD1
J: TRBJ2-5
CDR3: CASSFTQGARQETQYF
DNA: TGTGCCAGCAGCTTTACACAGGGGGCCCGCCAAGAGACCCAGTACTTC

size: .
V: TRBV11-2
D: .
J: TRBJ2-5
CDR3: CASLGHLQETQYF
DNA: TGTGCCAGCCTGGGACACCTACAAGAGACCCAGTACTTC

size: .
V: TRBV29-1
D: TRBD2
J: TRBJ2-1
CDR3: CSVVGLAGAYNEQFF
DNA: TGCAGCGTTGTAGGACTAGCGGGAGCCTACAATGAGCAGTTCTTC

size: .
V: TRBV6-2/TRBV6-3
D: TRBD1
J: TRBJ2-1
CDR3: CASSFRDRAGEQFF
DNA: TGTGCCAGCAGTTTCCGGGACAGGGCAGGTGAGCAGTTCTTC

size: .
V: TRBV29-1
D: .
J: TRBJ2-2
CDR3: CSVEVGAGELFF
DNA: TGCAGCGTTGAAGTGGGAGCCGGGGAGCTGTTTTTT

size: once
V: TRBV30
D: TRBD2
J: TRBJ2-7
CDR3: CAWSEAGLGYEQYF
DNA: TGTGCCTGGAGTGAAGCGGGGTTGGGCTACGAGCAGTACTTC

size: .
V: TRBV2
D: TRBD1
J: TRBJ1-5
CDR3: CASSWDREGQPQHF
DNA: TGTGCCAGCAGTTGGGACAGGGAAGGCCAGCCCCAGCATTTT

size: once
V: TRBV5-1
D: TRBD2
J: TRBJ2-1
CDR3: CASRNGAGGFRNEQFF
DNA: TGCGCCAGCAGGAATGGTGCGGGAGGGTTTAGAAATGAGCAGTTCTTC

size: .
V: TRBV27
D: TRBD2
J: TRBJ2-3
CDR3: CASSLLLAESTDTQYF
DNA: TGTGCCAGCAGTTTACTCCTAGCGGAAAGCACAGATACGCAGTATTTT

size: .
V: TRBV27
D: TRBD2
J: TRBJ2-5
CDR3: CASSSRDYSDETQYF
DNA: TGTGCCAGCAGTTCCCGGGACTACTCCGACGAGACCCAGTACTTC

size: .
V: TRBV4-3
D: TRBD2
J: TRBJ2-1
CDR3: CASSQDLAGDYNEQFF
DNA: TGCGCCAGCAGCCAAGATCTAGCGGGAGACTACAATGAGCAGTTCTTC

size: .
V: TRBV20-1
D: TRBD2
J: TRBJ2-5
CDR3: CSAKRLAEETQYF
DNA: TGCAGTGCTAAAAGACTAGCGGAAGAGACCCAGTACTTC

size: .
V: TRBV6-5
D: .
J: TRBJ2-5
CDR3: CASLGGQETQYF
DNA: TGTGCCAGCTTGGGGGGCCAAGAGACCCAGTACTTC

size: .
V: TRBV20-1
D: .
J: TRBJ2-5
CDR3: CSARVLDSEQETQYF
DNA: TGCAGTGCTAGAGTCCTCGACAGTGAACAAGAGACCCAGTACTTC

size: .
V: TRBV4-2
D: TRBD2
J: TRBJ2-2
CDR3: CASSQDHLAGANTGELFF
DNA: TGTGCCAGCAGCCAAGATCATCTAGCGGGAGCGAACACCGGGGAGCTGTTTTTT

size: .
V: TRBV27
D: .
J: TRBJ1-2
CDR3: CASSFGDGYGYTF
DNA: TGTGCCAGCAGCTTCGGGGATGGCTATGGCTACACCTTC

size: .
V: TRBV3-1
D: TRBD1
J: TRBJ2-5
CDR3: CASSQDQGAETQYF
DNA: TGTGCCAGCAGCCAAGATCAGGGGGCAGAGACCCAGTACTTC

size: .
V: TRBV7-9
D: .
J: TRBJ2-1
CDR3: CASSPPTAMSYNEQFF
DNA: TGTGCCAGCAGCCCACCGACAGCTATGTCCTACAATGAGCAGTTCTTC

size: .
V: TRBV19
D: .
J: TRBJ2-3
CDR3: CASSPVVSGSDTQYF
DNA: TGTGCCAGTAGTCCGGTTGTGTCAGGGTCAGATACGCAGTATTTT

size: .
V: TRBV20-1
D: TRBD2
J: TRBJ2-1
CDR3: CSARDLMAAGDEQFF
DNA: TGCAGTGCTAGAGATCTCATGGCAGCGGGGGATGAGCAGTTCTTC

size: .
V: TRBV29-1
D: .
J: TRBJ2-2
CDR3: CSVEAGTQNTGELFF
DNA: TGCAGCGTTGAAGCCGGGACCCAAAACACCGGGGAGCTGTTTTTT

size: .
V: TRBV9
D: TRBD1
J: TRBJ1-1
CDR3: CASTLGTGNTEAFF
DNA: TGTGCCAGCACCCTCGGGACAGGGAACACTGAAGCTTTCTTT

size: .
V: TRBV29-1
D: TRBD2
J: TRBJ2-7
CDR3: CSAAGGHNYEQYF
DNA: TGCAGCGCAGCGGGAGGCCACAACTACGAGCAGTACTTC